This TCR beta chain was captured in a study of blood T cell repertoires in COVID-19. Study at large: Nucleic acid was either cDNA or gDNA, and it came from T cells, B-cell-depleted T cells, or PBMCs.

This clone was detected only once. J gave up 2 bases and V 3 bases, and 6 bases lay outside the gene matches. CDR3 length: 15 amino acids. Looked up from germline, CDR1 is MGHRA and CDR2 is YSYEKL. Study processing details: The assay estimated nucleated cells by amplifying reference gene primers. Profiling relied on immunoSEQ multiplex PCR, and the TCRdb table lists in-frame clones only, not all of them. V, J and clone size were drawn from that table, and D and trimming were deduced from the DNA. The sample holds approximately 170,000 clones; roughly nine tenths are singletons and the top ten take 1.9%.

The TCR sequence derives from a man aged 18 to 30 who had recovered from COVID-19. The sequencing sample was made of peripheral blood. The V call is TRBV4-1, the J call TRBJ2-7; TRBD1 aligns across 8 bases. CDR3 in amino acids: CASSHEGQATYEQYF. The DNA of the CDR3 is TGCGCCAGCAGCCACGAGGGACAGGCGACCTACGAGCAGTACTTC.